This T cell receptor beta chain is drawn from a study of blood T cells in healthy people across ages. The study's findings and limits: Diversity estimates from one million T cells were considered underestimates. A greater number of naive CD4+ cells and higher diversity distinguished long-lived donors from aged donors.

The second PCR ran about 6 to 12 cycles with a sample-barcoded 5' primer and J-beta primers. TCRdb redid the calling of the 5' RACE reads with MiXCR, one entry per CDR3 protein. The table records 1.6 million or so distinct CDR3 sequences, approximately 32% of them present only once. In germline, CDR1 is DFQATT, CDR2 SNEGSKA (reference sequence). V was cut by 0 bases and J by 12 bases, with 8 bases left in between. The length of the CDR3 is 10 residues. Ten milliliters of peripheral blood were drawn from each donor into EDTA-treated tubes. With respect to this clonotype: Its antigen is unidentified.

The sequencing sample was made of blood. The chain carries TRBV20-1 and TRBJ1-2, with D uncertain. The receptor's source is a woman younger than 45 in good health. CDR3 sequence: CSAREGHHTF. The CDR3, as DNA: TGCAGTGCTAGAGAAGGGCACCACACCTTC.